One and the same sample provided the 9 T cell receptor beta chains below, sequenced in a study of OX40 agonist ivuxolimab in advanced cancers. Assay used: immunoSEQ multiplex PCR; TCRdb lists only in-frame clones, some missing. The sample has approximately 10,000 clones, 86% seen once; the top ten hold 29%. Sequences were derived from CD4+ or CD8+ T cells sorted from blood, sampled in a trial of the OX40 agonist ivuxolimab. The receptor source for this set is an adult with an advanced solid tumor such as melanoma, head and neck, liver or kidney cancer.

This clone was observed a handful of times. The genes are TRBV5-8 and TRBJ2-7; 11 nucleotides match TRBD2. The CDR3 is made up of 16 amino acids. V lost 3 bases to trimming and J lost 0 bases; unmatched junction nucleotides: 5. Germline V gene lookup returns CDR1 SGHTS and CDR2 YDEGEE. CDR3 region: CASSYGTSGPSYEQYF. For the CDR3, the DNA is TGTGCCAGCAGCTATGGGACTAGCGGACCCTCCTACGAGCAGTACTTC.

V and J are TRBV2 and TRBJ2-7; the D call may be TRBD1 or TRBD2 (5 bases each). The V end was cut by 6 bases, the J end by 1 base, with 10 bases between. Germline V CDR1 and CDR2: SNHLY, FYNNEI. The length of the CDR3 is 13 residues. The CDR3 nucleotides read TGTGCCAGCAGCCGGGACGGTTCCTACGAGCAGTACTTC. It encodes CASSRDGSYEQYF.

The chain carries TRBV6-4 and TRBJ2-2; 7 bases align to TRBD1. This CDR3 has 14 residues. V lost 2 bases and J lost 6; bases outside the gene matches: 3. Germline-derived CDR1 and CDR2 are MRHNA and SNTAGT. The CDR3 DNA sequence: TGTGCCAGCAGTGACAAGGGGGCCGCCGGGGAGCTGTTTTTT. This sequence encodes CASSDKGAAGELFF.

The sample holds one count of this clone. V gene TRBV27 combines with J gene TRBJ2-2, with 7 positions matching TRBD1. This CDR3 is built from 18 residues. Germline V gene lookup returns CDR1 MNHEY and CDR2 SMNVEV (reference sequence). V lost 6 bases, J lost 3 bases, and 16 bases stayed unmatched. CDR3 amino acids: CASSPLGVTGYHTGELFF. The CDR3 DNA follows: TGTGCCAGCAGCCCTCTGGGGGTGACAGGGTACCACACCGGGGAGCTGTTTTTT.

The chain employs TRBV5-6 and TRBJ1-2; D is ambiguous. V was cut by 4 bases and J by 8 bases, with 12 bases left in between. Germline assignment: CDR1 SGHDT and CDR2 YYEEEE. The CDR3 has 12 amino acids. CDR3 loop: CASSPLASGYTF. CDR3 bases: TGTGCCAGCAGCCCGTTGGCTTCGGGCTACACCTTC.

This clone has only a few counts. The chain recombines TRBV7-6 with TRBJ1-5; perhaps TRBD1 as D (5 bases). In germline, CDR1 is SGHVS, CDR2 FNYEAQ. Trimming cost V 2 bases and J 3 bases, with 8 bases left between them. CDR3 length equals 14 residues. CDR3 bases: TGTGCCAGCAGCTTAAAAGGGACCAATCAGCCCCAGCATTTT. Its translation is CASSLKGTNQPQHF.

This chain connects TRBV18 to TRBJ2-7; 9 bases are a match to TRBD1. The ends lost 3 bases at V and 2 bases at J; junction bases unmatched: 2. CDR3 length equals 14 residues. Per germline, CDR1 KGHSH and CDR2 LQKENI. In DNA, the CDR3 is TGTGCCAGCTCACCCGGGACAGGGCCCTACGAGCAGTACTTC. This sequence encodes CASSPGTGPYEQYF.

This sequence joins TRBV7-8 and TRBJ2-1; TRBD1 agrees at 9 bases. The junction had 8 bases not matched to a gene; V was cut back by 3 bases and J by 2 bases. The CDR3 consists of 17 residues. Germline CDR1 is SGHVS and CDR2 is FQNEAQ. The CDR3 sequence: CASSLEAGTGPYNEQFF. CDR3 DNA sequence: TGTGCCAGCAGCTTGGAAGCCGGGACAGGGCCCTACAATGAGCAGTTCTTC.

The V and J genes are TRBV25-1 and TRBJ1-2; D unresolved. The V gene lost 6 bases and the J gene lost 8 bases, with 19 bases spanning the gap. Germline-derived CDR1 and CDR2 are MGHDK and SYGVNS. The CDR3 extends over 14 amino acids. CDR3 DNA: TGTGCCAGCAGCCGGGAAGGGTTCGTCGGCGGCTACACCTTC. Its protein product is CASSREGFVGGYTF.